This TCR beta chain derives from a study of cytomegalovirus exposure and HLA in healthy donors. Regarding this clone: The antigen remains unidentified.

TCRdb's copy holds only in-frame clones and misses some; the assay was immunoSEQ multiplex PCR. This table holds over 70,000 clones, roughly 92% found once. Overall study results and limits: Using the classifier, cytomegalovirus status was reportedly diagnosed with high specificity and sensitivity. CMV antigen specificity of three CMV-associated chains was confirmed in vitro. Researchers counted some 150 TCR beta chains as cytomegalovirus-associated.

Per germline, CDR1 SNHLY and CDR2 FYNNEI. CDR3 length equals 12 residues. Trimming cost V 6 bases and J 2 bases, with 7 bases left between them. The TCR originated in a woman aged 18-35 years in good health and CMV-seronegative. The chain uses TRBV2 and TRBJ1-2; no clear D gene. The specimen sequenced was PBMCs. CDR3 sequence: CASRRTNYGYTF. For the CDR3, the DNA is TGTGCCAGCAGGCGTACCAACTATGGCTACACCTTC.